Below are 24 T cell receptor beta chains sequenced from a single sample in a study of blood T cell repertoires in COVID-19. Sequenced by immunoSEQ multiplex PCR; TCRdb stores in-frame clones only, minus some. Of around 130,000 clones listed, less than 85% are singletons. Sequenced: peripheral blood. These receptors came from a woman aged 55-69 years with acute or convalescent COVID-19.

V and J are TRBV10-3 and TRBJ2-2, with 7 bases lining up with TRBD2. This CDR3 is 15 amino acids long. V was pared by 4 bases and J by 4 bases, with 6 bases of the junction left unmatched. Germline CDR1 and CDR2: ENHRY and SYGVKD. Written as DNA, the CDR3 is TGTGCCATCAGTGCTAGCGGCTCGAGCACCGGGGAGCTGTTTTTT. Protein product: CAISASGSSTGELFF.

The chain employs TRBV9 and TRBJ1-1; D not certain. Trimming took 0 bases from V and 4 from J, leaving 7 bases between them. CDR3 length: 13 residues. The germline V gene encodes CDR1 SGDLS and CDR2 YYNGEE. DNA of the CDR3: TGTGCCAGCAGCGTAGATGAGGGCACTGAAGCTTTCTTT. It translates to CASSVDEGTEAFF.

The rearrangement links TRBV11-3 to TRBJ2-2; 8 positions agree with TRBD2. The CDR3 spans 15 residues. Germline V gives CDR1 SGHNT, CDR2 YENEEA. V lost 4 bases to trimming and J lost 5 bases; unmatched junction nucleotides: 6. The CDR3 loop is CASSSDRGGTGELFF. CDR3 sequence (DNA): TGTGCCAGCAGCTCCGACCGGGGGGGGACCGGGGAGCTGTTTTTT.

The V call is TRBV14, the J call TRBJ1-2; 7 bases map to TRBD1. V lost 4 bases to trimming and J lost 4 bases; unmatched junction nucleotides: 3. The germline V gene encodes CDR1 SGHDN and CDR2 FVKESK. The CDR3 is 13 residues long. The CDR3 DNA follows: TGTGCCAGCAGCCCGGGGACAGCCTATGGCTACACCTTC. Protein sequence: CASSPGTAYGYTF.

The V and J genes are TRBV10-3 and TRBJ1-1; 8 nucleotides line up with TRBD1. J lost 4 bases, V lost 5 bases, and 6 bases had no gene match. The CDR3 totals 14 residues. Germline CDR1 and CDR2: ENHRY and SYGVKD. Here the CDR3 DNA reads TGTGCCATCAGTTCGACAGGGGAGGCCACTGAAGCTTTCTTT. It codes for CAISSTGEATEAFF.

The chain uses TRBV7-9 and TRBJ2-2; 10 bases line up with TRBD1. Trimming cost V 6 bases and J 4 bases; bases outside gene matches: 5. CDR3 size: 15 residues. CDR1 SEHNR and CDR2 FQNEAQ come from the germline V gene (reference sequence). The CDR3 DNA follows: TGTGCCAGCAGTCCTGGGACAGGGGTCACCGGGGAGCTGTTTTTT. Translated: CASSPGTGVTGELFF.

The rearrangement uses TRBV24-1 and TRBJ1-4; D gene unclear. Trimming pared 4 bases from V and 0 bases from J, leaving 8 bases between. Germline CDR1 and CDR2: KGHDR and SFDVKD. CDR3 length equals 15 residues. In nucleotides, the CDR3 is TGTGCCACCAGTGACAACCGCGCAACTAATGAAAAACTGTTTTTT. Protein sequence: CATSDNRATNEKLFF.

The V call is TRBV7-2, the J call TRBJ1-6; tentative D call: TRBD1 (6 bases). V was pared by 2 bases and J by 6 bases, with 20 bases between. Germline lookup yields CDR1 SGHTA and CDR2 FQGNSA. The CDR3 runs to 18 residues. CDR3 loop: CASSLLRGGLRSNSPLHF. In DNA form, the CDR3 reads TGTGCCAGCAGCTTACTCCGCGGGGGGCTGAGGAGTAATTCACCCCTCCACTTT.

The rearrangement joins TRBV30 to TRBJ2-5; 7 nucleotides match TRBD1. The V and J ends lost 5 bases and 5 bases, in that order; junction bases with no gene match: 8. The CDR3 is 13 residues long. Germline V gives CDR1 GTSNPN, CDR2 SVGIG (reference sequence). The CDR3 here is CAWDRGGAETQYF. In DNA form, the CDR3 reads TGTGCCTGGGATCGAGGGGGCGCGGAGACCCAGTACTTC.

The CDR3, as DNA: TGTGCCAGTAGCTACAGGGGGATGAACACTGAAGCTTTCTTT. Translated, it gives CASSYRGMNTEAFF. The V gene is TRBV19, the J gene TRBJ1-1; 8 nucleotides align to TRBD1. The CDR3 sequence is 14 residues long. Trimming at V came to 6 bases and at J to 0 bases, leaving 3 bases not matched to a gene. Germline V gene lookup returns CDR1 LNHDA and CDR2 SQIVND (reference sequence).

This clone was counted a few times. This sequence joins TRBV24-1 and TRBJ2-3; TRBD2 matches at 11 bases. The CDR3 is 16 residues long. Germline CDR1 KGHDR, CDR2 SFDVKD. Trimming took 4 bases from V and 6 from J; bases not matched to a gene: 8. In DNA form, the CDR3 reads TGTGCCACCAGTGACCCAGCTAGCGGGGGGCGGGATACGCAGTATTTT. Its translation is CATSDPASGGRDTQYF.

The chain is built from TRBV19 and TRBJ1-2, with D tentatively TRBD1 (6 bases). The V end was cut by 3 bases, the J end by 5 bases, with 10 bases between. In germline, CDR1 is LNHDA, CDR2 SQIVND (reference sequence). CDR3 length: 13 residues. The CDR3 DNA follows: TGTGCCAGTAGTATTGCGGGGGCTTATGGCTACACCTTC. The encoded protein is CASSIAGAYGYTF. Looking up the rest from reference TRBV19 and TRBJ1-2 gives the full variable domain: DGGITQSPKYLFRKEGQNVTLSCEQNLNHDAMYWYRQDPGQGLRLIYYSQIVNDFQKGDIAEGYSVSREKKESFPLTVTSAQKNPTAFYLCASSIAGAYGYTFGSGTRLTVV.

The CDR3 coding sequence is TGCGCCAGCAGCTTGTATTCAGGGTCCCAAGAGACCCAGTACTTC. The encoded protein is CASSLYSGSQETQYF. The chain joins TRBV5-1 to TRBJ2-5, with D perhaps matching TRBD1 (5 bases). The CDR3 is made up of 15 amino acids. The germline V and J ends were trimmed by 1 base and 1 base, with 11 bases remaining between them. From germline, CDR1 is SGHRS and CDR2 YFSETQ.

This chain uses TRBV18 with TRBJ1-1, with D possibly being TRBD1 (6 bases). Germline-derived CDR1 and CDR2 are KGHSH and LQKENI. V gave up 3 bases and J gave up 4 bases, with 30 bases separating them. This CDR3 is built from 20 residues. The CDR3 region is CASSPRGVLARDTSVTEAFF. The CDR3 bases are TGTGCCAGCTCACCTCGAGGAGTGCTGGCCCGGGACACTTCGGTCACTGAAGCTTTCTTT.

The genes are TRBV9 and TRBJ1-4; D gene uncertain. Trimming took off 3 bases at V and 0 bases at J, with 12 bases between the two ends. The CDR3 totals 16 residues. Germline CDR1 and CDR2: SGDLS and YYNGEE. This CDR3 is CASSESSGTTNEKLFF. The DNA for the CDR3 is TGTGCCAGCAGCGAGAGTAGCGGGACAACTAATGAAAAACTGTTTTTT.

The V gene is TRBV5-1, the J gene TRBJ1-5; D gene ambiguous. The germline V and J ends were trimmed by 0 bases and 4 bases, with 11 bases remaining between them. The germline V gene has CDR1 SGHRS and CDR2 YFSETQ. This CDR3 is 15 amino acids long. This chain's CDR3 is CASSLGGQPNQPQHF. CDR3 nucleotide sequence: TGCGCCAGCAGCTTGGGCGGTCAGCCTAATCAGCCCCAGCATTTT.

This clone has a single count. The V gene is TRBV2, the J gene TRBJ2-5, with 8 bases aligning to TRBD2. The CDR3 loop spans 14 amino acids. Losses at the gene ends were 8 bases for V and 5 bases for J; bases not matched to a gene: 10. CDR1 and CDR2 (germline): SNHLY, FYNNEI. CDR3 in DNA: TGTGCCAGCGGGGAAAGGACGGGAGGGGAGACCCAGTACTTC. This sequence encodes CASGERTGGETQYF.

V is TRBV5-6 and J is TRBJ1-1; TRBD1 is a possible D gene (5 bases). V lost 1 base to trimming and J lost 4 bases, with 8 bases between them. This CDR3 region has 13 residues. Germline CDR1 reads SGHDT; CDR2 reads YYEEEE. In DNA, the CDR3 is TGTGCCAGCAGCTTGTTGGGGGGCACTGAAGCTTTCTTT. Its translation: CASSLLGGTEAFF. Combining the CDR3 with reference TRBV5-6 and TRBJ1-1 gives the whole variable domain DAGVTQSPTHLIKTRGQQVTLRCSPKSGHDTVSWYQQALGQGPQFIFQYYEEEERQRGNFPDRFSGHQFPNYSSELNVNALLLGDSALYLCASSLLGGTEAFFGQGTRLTVV.

This clone appeared once. The chain has TRBV3-1 (or the pseudogene TRBV3-2) and TRBJ1-2, with 10 positions matching TRBD1. With 4 bases clipped from V and 7 bases from J, the junction kept 9 bases outside the gene matches. This CDR3 region has 15 residues. CDR1 and CDR2 from the germline V gene are LGHDT and YNNKEL (reference sequence). The CDR3 loop is CASSLGTGESRGYTF. Written as DNA, the CDR3 is TGTGCCAGCAGCCTCGGGACAGGGGAATCGCGTGGCTACACCTTC.

The gene calls are TRBV5-6 and TRBJ1-1; a weak D match, TRBD1 (6 bases). Germline assignment: CDR1 SGHDT and CDR2 YYEEEE. CDR3 length equals 18 residues. V lost 1 base, J lost 0 bases, and 19 bases lay in between. The CDR3 DNA reads TGTGCCAGCAGCTTGTGGGGTGCTCCGGGACAAATGAACACTGAAGCTTTCTTT. This translates into CASSLWGAPGQMNTEAFF.

This chain links TRBV9 with TRBJ2-4, with D possibly matching TRBD2 (5 bases). The CDR3 contains 16 residues. V was cut by 0 bases and J by 3 bases, with 13 bases left in between. Per the germline V gene, CDR1 is SGDLS and CDR2 is YYNGEE. Here the CDR3 reads CASSVEWREGKNIQYF. CDR3 bases: TGTGCCAGCAGCGTAGAATGGAGAGAGGGCAAAAACATTCAGTACTTC.

This clone was observed many times. The chain recombines TRBV7-9 with TRBJ2-7; D unresolved. The CDR3 sequence is 12 residues long. Germline V lookup: CDR1 SEHNR, CDR2 FQNEAQ (reference sequence). Trimming pared 4 bases from V and 6 bases from J, leaving 10 bases between. The CDR3 DNA sequence: TGTGCCAGCAGCTCCCAGATTCCCGAGCAGTACTTC. Translated, it gives CASSSQIPEQYF. Full variable domain (remainder filled in from reference TRBV7-9 and TRBJ2-7): DTGVSQNPRHKITKRGQNVTFRCDPISEHNRLYWYRQTLGQGPEFLTYFQNEAQLEKSRLLSDRFSAERPKGSFSTLEIQRTEQGDSAMYLCASSSQIPEQYFGPGTRLTVT.

This clone was counted ten times or more. The genes are TRBV6-5 and TRBJ1-5; D unresolved. The V gene's germline CDR1 is MNHEY and CDR2 SVGAGI. This CDR3 region has 14 residues. Between the trimmed V and J ends, which lost 6 bases and 0 bases, there was a span of 9 bases. CDR3 loop: CASRGVNSNQPQHF. The CDR3 DNA is TGTGCCAGCAGGGGCGTTAATAGCAATCAGCCCCAGCATTTT.

This chain links TRBV4-1 with TRBJ1-4; the match to TRBD1 covers 7 bases. The length of the CDR3 is 14 residues. V dropped 3 bases and J dropped 5; count of bases not matched to a gene: 3. Germline V gene sequence: CDR1 MGHRA, CDR2 YSYEKL. The DNA for the CDR3 is TGCGCCAGCAGCCATGACAGGGCCAATGAAAAACTGTTTTTT. This sequence encodes CASSHDRANEKLFF.